The entry below describes one T cell receptor beta chain. This record comes from a study of CD8+ T cells in alopecia areata. Reverse transcription of extracted RNA yielded cDNA, which provided the sequencing template. TCRdb's table, derived via immunoSEQ multiplex PCR, lists solely in-frame clones and lacks some. Here the sample spans 140,000 to 150,000 clones, around 50% being singletons. The CDR3 length is 13 residues. V shed 6 bases and J shed 0 bases, with 10 bases lying between them. Germline assignment: CDR1 SQVTM and CDR2 ANQGSEA. The TCR comes from a human donor with alopecia areata. Sequenced here: CD4+ T cells sorted from blood, sampled at week 0. V is TRBV29-1 and J is TRBJ2-3, with D possibly TRBD2 on 7 matching bases. CDR3 bases: TGCAGCGTACGGGGGGCGAGCACAGATACGCAGTATTTT. It specifies CSVRGASTDTQYF.